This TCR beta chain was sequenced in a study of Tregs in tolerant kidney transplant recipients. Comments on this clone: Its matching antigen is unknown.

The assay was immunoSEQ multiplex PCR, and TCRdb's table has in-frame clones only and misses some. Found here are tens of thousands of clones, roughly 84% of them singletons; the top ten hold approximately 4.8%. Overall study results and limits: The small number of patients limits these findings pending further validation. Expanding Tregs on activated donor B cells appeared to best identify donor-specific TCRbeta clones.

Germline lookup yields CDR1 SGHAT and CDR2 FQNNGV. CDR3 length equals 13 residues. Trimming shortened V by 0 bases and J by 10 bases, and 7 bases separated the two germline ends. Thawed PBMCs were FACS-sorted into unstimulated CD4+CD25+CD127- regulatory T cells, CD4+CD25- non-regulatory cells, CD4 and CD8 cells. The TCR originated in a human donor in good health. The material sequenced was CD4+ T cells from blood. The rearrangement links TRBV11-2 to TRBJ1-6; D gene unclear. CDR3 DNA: TGTGCCAGCAGCTTAGATTTGGGCTCACCCCTCCACTTT. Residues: CASSLDLGSPLHF.